This T cell receptor (beta chain) appears in the sequencing data of a study of T-cell reconstitution after alpha-beta-depleted transplantation in children. CDR3 length: 13 residues. The ends were cut back, 2 bases at V and 6 bases at J, with 11 bases in the middle. The germline V gene encodes CDR1 SGDLS and CDR2 YYNGEE. During its preparation, the TCRbeta library received unique molecular identifiers. TCRdb re-analysed the PCR reads in MiXCR, keeping a single row per CDR3 protein. The table has a few hundred thousand distinct CDR3 sequences, around 12% seen once. Specimen: PBMCs from the stem cell graft donor, collected from the stem cell graft. This TCR derives from a human donor who donated a stem cell graft to a child with combined immunodeficiency. The V and J genes are TRBV9 and TRBJ1-2, with TRBD1 as a possible D gene (5 bases). CDR3 sequence reads: CASSVVSRDGYTF. The CDR3 DNA follows: TGTGCCAGCAGCGTGGTTTCCAGGGATGGCTACACCTTC.